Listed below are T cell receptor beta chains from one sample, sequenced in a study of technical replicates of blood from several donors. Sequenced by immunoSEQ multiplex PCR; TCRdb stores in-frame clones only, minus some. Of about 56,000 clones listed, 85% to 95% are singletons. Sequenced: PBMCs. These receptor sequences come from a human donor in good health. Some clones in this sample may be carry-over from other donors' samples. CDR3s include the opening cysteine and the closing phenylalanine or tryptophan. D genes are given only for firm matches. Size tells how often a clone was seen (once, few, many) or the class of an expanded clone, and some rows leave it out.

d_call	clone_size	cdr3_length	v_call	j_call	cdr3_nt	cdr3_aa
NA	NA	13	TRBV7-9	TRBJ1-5	TGTGCCAGCAGCTTTTCAGGGGATCAGCCCCAGCATTTT	CASSFSGDQPQHF
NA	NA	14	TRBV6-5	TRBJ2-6	TGTGCCAACGGCGGATTCTCTGGGGCCAACGTCCTGACTTTC	CANGGFSGANVLTF
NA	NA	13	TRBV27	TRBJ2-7	TGTGCCAGCAGTTTACAGGGGCTCTACGAGCAGTACTTC	CASSLQGLYEQYF
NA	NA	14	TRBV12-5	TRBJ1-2	TGTGCTAGTGGTTTGGGACGGGCTAACTATGGCTACACCTTC	CASGLGRANYGYTF
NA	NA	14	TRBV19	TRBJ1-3	TGTGCCAGCCGAACCTCAGGGTCTGGAAACACCATATATTTT	CASRTSGSGNTIYF
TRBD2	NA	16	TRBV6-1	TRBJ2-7	TGTGCCAGCAGTGAAATCTATAGCGGGGCTACCTACGAGCAGTACTTC	CASSEIYSGATYEQYF
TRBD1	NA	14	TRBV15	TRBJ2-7	TGTGCCACCAGCAGAGCCGGGACAGGGACCGAGCAGTACTTC	CATSRAGTGTEQYF
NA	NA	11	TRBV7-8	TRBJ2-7	TGTGCCAGCAGCCGAAGTCGGGAGCAGTACTTC	CASSRSREQYF
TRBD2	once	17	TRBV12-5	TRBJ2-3	TGTGCTAGTGGGGAGGGGACTAGCGGGTGGAGCACAGATACGCAGTATTTT	CASGEGTSGWSTDTQYF
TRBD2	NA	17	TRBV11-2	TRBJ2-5	TGTGCCAGCAGCTTAGGGACCCGGGGGGGCGGTGGCGAGACCCAGTACTTC	CASSLGTRGGGGETQYF
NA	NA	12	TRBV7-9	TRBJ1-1	TGTGCCAGCAGCTTCCAGAACACTGAAGCTTTCTTT	CASSFQNTEAFF
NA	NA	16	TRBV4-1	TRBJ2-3	TGCGCCAGCAGCCTCCTGGGACTGGAGGCCTCAGATACGCAGTATTTT	CASSLLGLEASDTQYF
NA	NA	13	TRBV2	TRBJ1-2	TGTGCCAGCAAGCCGTTATCAGCGTCAGGCTACACCTTC	CASKPLSASGYTF
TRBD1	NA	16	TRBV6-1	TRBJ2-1	TGTGCCAGCAGTGAAATGGGACAGGGGAGGGTAGGCGAGCAGTTCTTC	CASSEMGQGRVGEQFF
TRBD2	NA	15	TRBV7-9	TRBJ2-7	TGTGCCAGCAGCACGTCAGCGGGGGGGCCGGGTGAGCAGTACTTC	CASSTSAGGPGEQYF
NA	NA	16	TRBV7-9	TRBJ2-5	TGTGCCAGCAGCACCCGGAGAGGGTTGGGGCAAGAGACCCAGTACTTC	CASSTRRGLGQETQYF
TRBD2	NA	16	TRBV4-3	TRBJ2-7	TGCGCCAGCAGCCAGTACATAGCGGGGGGGCGCTACGAGCAGTACTTC	CASSQYIAGGRYEQYF
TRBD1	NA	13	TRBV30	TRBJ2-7	TGTGCCTGGGACCGGGACAGAAGCTACGAGCAGTACTTC	CAWDRDRSYEQYF
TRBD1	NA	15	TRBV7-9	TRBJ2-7	TGTGCCAGCAGCCCGGGACAGGACCTCTCCTACGAGCAGTACTTC	CASSPGQDLSYEQYF
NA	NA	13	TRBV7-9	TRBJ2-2	TGTGCCAGCAGCTTATCCCCCGGGGGGGAGCTGTTTTTT	CASSLSPGGELFF
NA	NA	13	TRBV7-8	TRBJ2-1	TGTGCCAGCAGCCCACGGCGGGAAGGGGAGCAGTTCTTC	CASSPRREGEQFF
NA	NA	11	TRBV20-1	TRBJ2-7	TGCAGTGCTCTAATAAGCTACGAGCAGTACTTC	CSALISYEQYF
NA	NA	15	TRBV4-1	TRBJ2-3	TGCGCCAGCAGCAGTCGGAGTCCCCGCACAGATACGCAGTATTTT	CASSSRSPRTDTQYF
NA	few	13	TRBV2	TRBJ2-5	TGTGCCAGCAGTGTCGGACTGACCCAGACCCAGTACTTC	CASSVGLTQTQYF
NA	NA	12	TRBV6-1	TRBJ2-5	TGTGCCAGCAGGGCGGACCAAGAGACCCAGTACTTC	CASRADQETQYF
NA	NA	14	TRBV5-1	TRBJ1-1	TGCGCCAGCAGTAACTTACAGGGGAACACTGAAGCTTTCTTT	CASSNLQGNTEAFF
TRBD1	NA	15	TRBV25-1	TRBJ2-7	TGTGCCAGCAGTGAAGCCGGGACAGGGGCCTACGAGCAGTACTTC	CASSEAGTGAYEQYF
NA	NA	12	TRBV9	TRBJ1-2	TGTGCCAGCACCCGGGGGGTGTATGGCTACACCTTC	CASTRGVYGYTF
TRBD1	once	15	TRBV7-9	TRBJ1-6	TGTGCCAGCAGGACAGGGGACTCCTGGCATTCACCCCTCCACTTT	CASRTGDSWHSPLHF
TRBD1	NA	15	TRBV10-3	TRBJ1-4	TGTGCCATCAGTGAGGCAGGGGGCACCAATGAAAAACTGTTTTTT	CAISEAGGTNEKLFF